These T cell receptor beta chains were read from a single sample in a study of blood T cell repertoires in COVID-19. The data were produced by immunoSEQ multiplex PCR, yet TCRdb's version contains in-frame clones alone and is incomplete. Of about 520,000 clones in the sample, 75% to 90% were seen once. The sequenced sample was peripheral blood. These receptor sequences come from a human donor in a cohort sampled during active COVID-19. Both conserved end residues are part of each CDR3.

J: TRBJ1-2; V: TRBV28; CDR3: CATLRSGGLSFNYGYTF
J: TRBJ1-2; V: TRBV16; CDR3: CASSQRDRGPYGYTF
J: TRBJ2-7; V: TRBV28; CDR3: CASKAGGPEQYF
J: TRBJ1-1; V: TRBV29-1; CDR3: CSGNGGTTEAFF
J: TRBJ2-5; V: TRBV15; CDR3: CATSLRAGMYQETQYF
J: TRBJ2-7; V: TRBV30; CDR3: CAWSPTHNRRESLYEQYF
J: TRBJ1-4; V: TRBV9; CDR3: CASSVGAGIGEKLFF
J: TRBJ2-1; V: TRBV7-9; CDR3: CASSSRGQVSSYNEQFF
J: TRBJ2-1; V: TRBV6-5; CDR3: CASSYLGLRNEQFF
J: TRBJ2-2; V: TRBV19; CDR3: CASSTTTVTGELFF
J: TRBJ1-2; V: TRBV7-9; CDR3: CASSPAGGNYGYTF
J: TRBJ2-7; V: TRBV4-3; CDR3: CASSRGPSYEQYF
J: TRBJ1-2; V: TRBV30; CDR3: CAWRRPGTGSSGGYTF
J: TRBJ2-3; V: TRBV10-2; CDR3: CASSREGGHVGDTQYF
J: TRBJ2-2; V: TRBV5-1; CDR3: CASSPVVAGVTGELFF
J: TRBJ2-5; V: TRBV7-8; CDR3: CASSLPVAGVVKETQYF
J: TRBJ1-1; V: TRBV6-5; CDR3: CASSYSGSNTEAFF
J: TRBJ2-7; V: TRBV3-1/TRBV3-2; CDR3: CASRLAGAHEQYF
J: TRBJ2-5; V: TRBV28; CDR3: CASSFLALADQETQYF
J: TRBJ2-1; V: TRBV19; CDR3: CASRTSGSYNEQFF
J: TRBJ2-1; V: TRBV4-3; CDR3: CASSQVRDEQFF
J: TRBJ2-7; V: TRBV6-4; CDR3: CASIVREERLREQYF
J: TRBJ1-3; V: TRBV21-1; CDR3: CASSERTGSLPLSGNTIYF
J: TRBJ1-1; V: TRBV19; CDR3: CASSVNLVLNTEAFF
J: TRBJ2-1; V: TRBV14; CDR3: CASSPASGRAINNEQFF
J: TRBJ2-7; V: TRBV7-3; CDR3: CASSSHPPGVVTLGAYEQYF
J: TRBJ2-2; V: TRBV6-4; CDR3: CASKDRGNIHTGELFF
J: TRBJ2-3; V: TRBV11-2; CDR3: CASSFRGLSTDTQYF
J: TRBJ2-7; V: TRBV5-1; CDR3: CASSLGDSGIPYEQYF
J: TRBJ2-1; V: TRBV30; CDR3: CAWRTAGGYNEQFF
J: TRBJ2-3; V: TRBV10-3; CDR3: CAISESWGEERF
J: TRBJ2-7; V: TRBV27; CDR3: CASRLTGGYEQYF
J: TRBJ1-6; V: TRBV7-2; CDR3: CASSLNEGDGSPLHF
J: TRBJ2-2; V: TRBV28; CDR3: CASSTNGDTGELFF
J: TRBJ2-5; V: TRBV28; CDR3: CASSLSAGGRETQYF
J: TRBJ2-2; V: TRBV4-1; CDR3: CASSQDRGTGRGRPNTGELFF
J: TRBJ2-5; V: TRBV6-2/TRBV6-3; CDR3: CASSYPPGLAGETQYF
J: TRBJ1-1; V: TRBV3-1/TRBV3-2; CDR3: CASSHSDRDTEAFF
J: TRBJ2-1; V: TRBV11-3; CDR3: CASSPGQTLNNEQFF
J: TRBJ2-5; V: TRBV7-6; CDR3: CASSLGGGGPRETQYF
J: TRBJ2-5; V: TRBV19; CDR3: CASSPHPQETQYF
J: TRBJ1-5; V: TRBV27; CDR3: CASSLGGSNQPQHF
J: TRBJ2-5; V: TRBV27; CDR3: CASSRPLKGQLQETQYF